The present TCR beta chain was sequenced within a study of shared clonotypes between healthy human individuals (dated by TCRdb to 2020 to 2021). The study in broad terms: Two women and a few men aged 18 to 49 years were included in the cohort. For each donor, CD4 naive and CD4 memory were each run on three plates, CD8 naive on two plates, and CD8 memory on one plate. To estimate repertoire size and how much clonotype sharing occurs between individuals, the study deeply sequenced the blood TCR repertoires of about five healthy adults. Libraries were prepared and TCR repertoires were sequenced by different laboratories using diverse techniques, in order to increase sequencing depth and limit assay-specific biases. Between about 0.8 and 8.9 billion PBMCs per donor were obtained by leukapheresis.

To note about this clone: Its antigen is currently not known. No qualities accompany the bases; no much larger clone lies one base away.

Broad study findings and their caveats: Sampling was restricted to blood, and TCR repertoires in tissues likely differ from the TCR repertoires found in blood. Because the study included only a small number of donors, the genetic and exposure-history diversity represented was limited. Across four donors, approximately 5% of naive CD4, approximately 3.6% of naive CD8, under 2.5% of memory CD4, and under 0.45% of memory CD8 clonotypes were shared. Incomplete sequencing was indicated by rarefaction of sorted-subset datasets, despite the large sequencing depth. Higher generation probabilities were observed for clonotypes shared by all four sorted-subset donors than for non-shared clonotypes. Pairwise subsampling indicated that sequencing depth was expected to affect the degree of clonotype sharing among donors. Larger estimated clonotype richness was generally found for naive subsets than for memory subsets.

CD8 naive samples were obtained by positive selection for CCR7 among CD45RO-negative cells, yielding a CD45RA+CCR7+ population from which TemRA cells were excluded. The donors were healthy, HIV-negative adults who had no recently reported acute infections or vaccinations. Every donor was a Caucasian adult living in Nashville, Tennessee, USA. Blood was collected by leukapheresis, and PBMCs were isolated by Ficoll-Histopaque density gradient centrifugation and then cryopreserved in liquid nitrogen vapor phase. Analytical flow cytometry was used to check the purity and quantity of every magnetically sorted T cell population. Genomic DNA was isolated from every sorted fraction and measured by UV absorbance on a Nanodrop 2000c. At the junction V is shortened by 3 bases and J by 3 bases; bases outside the gene matches: 8. The CDR3 has 15 amino acids, counting the end cysteine and phenylalanine. Only the CDR3 DNA stays, 45 bases, in frame from base 1. The germline V gene sets CDR1 to LGHNA and CDR2 to YSLEER.

TCR CDR3 regions were amplified from genomic DNA by multiplex PCR using the deep immunoSEQ assay. Extracted genomic DNA from each cell subset was spread evenly across all wells of several immunoSEQ 96-well plates, with each plate serving as a replicate. For sorted subsets, each replicate PCR was loaded with roughly 0.2 ug genomic DNA, equivalent to 25,000 to 30,000 T cell genomes. The purified libraries were quantified using a Qubit 3.0 fluorometer, sized with a Bioanalyzer 2100, and then quantified again using the KAPA Library Quantification kit. A separate single-read 150-cycle Illumina NextSeq 550 flow cell was used to sequence each immunoSEQ 96-well plate. The paper's processing steps were these. Because only junctional sequences without quality scores were contained in the immunoSEQ output, filtering matching that applied to full-length reads could not be performed. To assign V/J genes and CDR3, sequences were annotated using PyIR, a Python wrapper for IgBLAST v1.9, with IMGT germline references. Reads were removed for weak V/J assignments (E-value above 1e-6), missing CDR3, stop codons, out-of-frame junctions, or ambiguous translated residues. V3J clonotypes were defined as sequences sharing an identical inferred V gene, J gene, and CDR3 amino acid sequence. The percentage overlap between two repertoires was calculated by dividing the number of shared unique clonotypes by the size of the smaller repertoire. Richness of each repertoire was evaluated using RTK rarefaction, the Chao1 estimator, and Recon v2.1 estimates of unobserved clonotypes. OLGA was used to compute generation probabilities for all TCRbeta clonotypes that the gDNA method yielded from a handful of donors. In TCRdb, the immuneACCESS table is reduced to in-frame sequences with V and J assigned. These tables do not hold every clone; where another copy was compared, an unresolved V gene accounts for under half, and the others remain unexplained. Clonal size and the V and J genes are those of that table, whereas D and trimming came from the DNA. This sample holds about 680,000 clones; 92% were observed only once. The top ten hold approximately 24% of the sample.

The V and J segments used are TRBV4-3 and TRBJ2-7; TRBD1 agrees with 7 junctional bases. The sequence derives from a young man in good health. The sequenced sample was naive CD8+ T cells sorted from blood. Per the publication, the cell subset or site label means: CD45RA+CCR7+. This receptor carries the CDR3 CASSHLQGDSYEQYF. The DNA is as follows: TGCGCCAGCAGCCACCTTCAAGGGGACAGCTACGAGCAGTACTTC.